The next 24 T cell receptor beta chains were all read from a single sample in a study of identical twins. MiXCR, applied by TCRdb to the 5' RACE reads, yields one record per CDR3 protein. This repertoire shows hundreds of thousands of distinct CDR3 sequences, about 8.1% found once; its top ten account for around 2.1%. This sample was shared with a second study, whose subject was yellow fever vaccine responses in identical twins.

The sample was memory (CD45RO+) T cells sorted from blood. The receptors shown here come from a young woman in good health.

This clonotype was picked up many times. The chain carries TRBV12-3 or TRBV12-4 and TRBJ1-2; D not certain. CDR3 length equals 15 residues. Trimming shortened V by 6 bases and J by 2 bases, and 16 bases separated the two germline ends. The CDR3 spells CASSPTPVGNYGYTF. In DNA form, the CDR3 reads TGTGCCAGCAGCCCCACCCCCGTAGGAAACTATGGCTACACCTTC.

The rearrangement uses TRBV18 and TRBJ2-3; D may be TRBD1 (6 bases). Germline CDR1 KGHSH, CDR2 LQKENI. Trimming took off 3 bases at V and 0 bases at J, with 16 bases between the two ends. CDR3 length: 17 residues. As DNA, the CDR3 is TGTGCCAGCTCACCGTTTGGGACAACCGCTAGCACAGATACGCAGTATTTT. Amino acid sequence: CASSPFGTTASTDTQYF.

This clonotype has a handful of counts. The chain combines TRBV11-2 with TRBJ1-6; D uncertain. This CDR3 region has 13 residues. Trimming removed 3 bases from V and 2 bases from J, with 2 bases in between. In germline, CDR1 is SGHAT, CDR2 FQNNGV. The CDR3: CASSFPYNSPLHF. CDR3 DNA: TGTGCCAGCAGCTTCCCCTATAATTCACCCCTCCACTTT.

V and J are TRBV18 and TRBJ2-3; 7 bases are shared with TRBD2. V lost 6 bases to trimming and J lost 5 bases; unmatched junction nucleotides: 8. The CDR3 length is 14 residues. Per germline, CDR1 KGHSH and CDR2 LQKENI. Here the CDR3 DNA reads TGTGCCAGCTCCATCCAGCGGGATAGAGATACGCAGTATTTT. Residues: CASSIQRDRDTQYF.

V gene TRBV6-5 combines with J gene TRBJ2-2, with D possibly called TRBD1 or TRBD2 (5 bases each). V was trimmed by 3 bases and J by 6 bases, leaving 23 bases between them. The CDR3 consists of 18 residues. The V gene's germline CDR1 is MNHEY and CDR2 SVGAGI. CDR3 bases: TGTGCCAGCAGTTATCGGTCCGGGACGGTAACGATTCCCGGGGAGCTGTTTTTT. It is translated as CASSYRSGTVTIPGELFF.

This clonotype was counted only a few times. The CDR3 DNA reads as TGCAGTGCCGGACAGGGTAATTCACCCCTCCACTTT. It encodes CSAGQGNSPLHF. This rearrangement joins TRBV20-1 to TRBJ1-6, with TRBD1 identical over 8 bases. Trimming took 6 bases from V and 6 from J; bases not matched to a gene: 1. CDR1 DFQATT and CDR2 SNEGSKA come from the germline V gene (reference sequence). The CDR3 spans 12 residues.

The chain joins TRBV14 to TRBJ2-2, with D perhaps matching TRBD1 (6 bases). V lost 4 bases and J lost 4, with 16 bases in between. Germline lookup yields CDR1 SGHDN and CDR2 FVKESK. CDR3 length: 16 residues. The CDR3 bases are TGTGCCAGCAGCCGAGCTTTCCACAGGGTCACCGGGGAGCTGTTTTTT. Amino acids: CASSRAFHRVTGELFF.

V gene TRBV20-1 combines with J gene TRBJ2-3; D is perhaps TRBD1 (6 bases). Trimming cost V 5 bases and J 7 bases, with 25 bases left between them. CDR1 and CDR2 from the germline V gene are DFQATT and SNEGSKA (reference sequence). The CDR3 is made up of 16 amino acids. The CDR3 here is CSAPPQGHLSRNTQYF. In DNA form, the CDR3 reads TGCAGTGCTCCCCCCCAGGGACACCTAAGCAGAAATACGCAGTATTTT.

The chain is built from TRBV7-8 and TRBJ2-2; TRBD2 is a possible D gene (7 bases). CDR3 length: 15 residues. Germline CDR1 SGHVS, CDR2 FQNEAQ. The V end was cut by 3 bases, the J end by 6 bases, with 14 bases between. Here the CDR3 DNA reads TGTGCCAGCAGCTTGGGGGGGGGCCCGGCCGGGGAGCTGTTTTTT. Translated: CASSLGGGPAGELFF.

Note on this clonotype: This may be a read error: a much more frequent sequence differs by one nucleotide. The chain has TRBV7-3 and TRBJ2-1, with unresolved D. This CDR3 has 15 residues. CDR1 and CDR2 from the germline V gene are SGHTA and FQGTGA. CDR3 sequence reads: CTSSSTTASYNEQFF. The CDR3 nucleotides are TGTACCAGCAGCTCCACCACGGCCTCCTACAATGAGCAGTTCTTC. Together with reference TRBV7-3 and TRBJ2-1, the CDR3 gives the full variable domain: GAGVSQTPSNKVTEKGKYVELRCDPISGHTALYWYRQSLGQGPEFLIYFQGTGAADDSGLPNDRFFAVRPEGSVSTLKIQRTERGDSAVYLCTSSSTTASYNEQFFGPGTRLTVL.

A few counts support this clonotype. V gene TRBV9 combines with J gene TRBJ1-2; 7 bases line up with TRBD1. Germline loops: CDR1 SGDLS, CDR2 YYNGEE. The CDR3 has 16 amino acids. V dropped 4 bases and J dropped 0; count of bases not matched to a gene: 9. The CDR3 sequence: CASSPPPGTANYGYTF. The CDR3 coding sequence is TGTGCCAGCAGCCCTCCCCCCGGGACAGCTAACTATGGCTACACCTTC.

This clonotype was seen at least ten times. This chain uses TRBV5-1 with TRBJ1-1; D ambiguous. V was cut by 0 bases and J by 5 bases, with 8 bases left in between. The germline gives CDR1 SGHRS, CDR2 YFSETQ. The CDR3 is 13 amino acids. CDR3 DNA sequence: TGCGCCAGCAGCTTGGGTCCGGTTACTGAAGCTTTCTTT. It is translated as CASSLGPVTEAFF.

The chain links TRBV7-9 to TRBJ2-6; maybe TRBD1 (6 bases). The CDR3 is made up of 17 amino acids. Germline V gene sequence: CDR1 SEHNR, CDR2 FQNEAQ (reference sequence). Trimming left V 5 bases short and J 2 bases short, with 16 bases between. The CDR3, as DNA: TGTGCCAGCAGCCTACGGGACACCTTCGCTGGGGCCAACGTCCTGACTTTC. This encodes CASSLRDTFAGANVLTF.

The rearrangement joins TRBV2 to TRBJ2-5, with 13 bases lining up with TRBD2. V lost 6 bases and J lost 5; bases outside the gene matches: 6. The CDR3 is made up of 15 amino acids. Germline CDR1 reads SNHLY; CDR2 reads FYNNEI. In DNA, the CDR3 is TGTGCCAGCAGGGGGACTAGCGGGGAATTGGAGACCCAGTACTTC. As protein: CASRGTSGELETQYF.

Many counts were recorded for this clonotype. The chain carries TRBV6-1 and TRBJ2-1; D gene uncertain. CDR1 and CDR2 (germline): MNHNS, SASEGT. The germline V and J ends were trimmed by 4 bases and 2 bases, with 12 bases remaining between them. This CDR3 spans 15 amino acids. The CDR3 sequence: CASSASKGTYNEQFF. The CDR3 nucleotides read TGTGCCAGCAGTGCCTCAAAAGGCACCTACAATGAGCAGTTCTTC.

Many counts were recorded for this clonotype. This chain uses TRBV20-1 with TRBJ2-1; TRBD2 agrees at 15 bases. V was pared by 7 bases and J by 9 bases, with 7 bases of the junction left unmatched. The germline V gene has CDR1 DFQATT and CDR2 SNEGSKA (reference sequence). This CDR3 contains 14 residues. The CDR3, as DNA: TGCAGTGTCCCAGGACTAGCGGGAGGGCGTGAGCAGTTCTTC. Amino acid sequence: CSVPGLAGGREQFF.

This clonotype was picked up one time. A much larger clone differs from this one at a single base, so this may be a read error. V usage is TRBV3-1 and J usage is TRBJ2-3; maybe TRBD2 (5 bases). Germline V CDR1 and CDR2: LGHDT, YNNKEL (reference sequence). The CDR3 runs 13 residues. V lost 5 bases and J lost 6, with 12 bases in between. In DNA, the CDR3 is TGTGCCAGCAGCACACGGGGAGCGGATACGCAGTATTTT. Translated, it gives CASSTRGADTQYF.

The chain uses TRBV5-1 and TRBJ1-1; D call uncertain. The CDR3 has 13 amino acids. Germline lookup yields CDR1 SGHRS and CDR2 YFSETQ. Trimming removed 3 bases from V and 2 bases from J, with 8 bases in between. As DNA, the CDR3 is TGCGCCAGCAGCTACGCCAGAAACACTGAAGCTTTCTTT. It encodes CASSYARNTEAFF.

The V call is TRBV4-1, the J call TRBJ1-4; D is uncertain. V was cut by 1 base and J by 4 bases, with 13 bases left in between. The CDR3 loop spans 16 amino acids. From germline, CDR1 is MGHRA and CDR2 YSYEKL. The CDR3 DNA follows: TGCGCCAGCAGCCAAGTACACGGGAATCTTAATGAAAAACTGTTTTTT. The encoded protein is CASSQVHGNLNEKLFF.

The V gene is TRBV29-1, the J gene TRBJ2-7, with 7 bases aligning to TRBD2. Trimming removed 6 bases from V and 7 bases from J; junction bases left unmatched: 9. This CDR3 has 12 amino acids. Germline V gene sequence: CDR1 SQVTM, CDR2 ANQGSEA. The CDR3 loop is CSVGTNREEQYF. The DNA of the CDR3 is TGCAGCGTGGGGACTAACCGGGAGGAGCAGTACTTC.

This clonotype occurred many times. The gene calls are TRBV12-3 or TRBV12-4 and TRBJ2-1; 9 bases fit TRBD2. J lost 7 bases, V lost 4 bases, and 8 bases had no gene match. The CDR3 length is 15 residues. The CDR3 coding sequence is TGTGCCAGCAGTTCAGTAGCGGGAGCCTTGAATGAGCAGTTCTTC. Amino acids: CASSSVAGALNEQFF.

This clonotype was observed a handful of times. The rearrangement uses TRBV20-1 and TRBJ1-3, with D unresolved. In germline, CDR1 is DFQATT, CDR2 SNEGSKA (reference sequence). Between the trimmed V and J ends, which lost 4 bases and 4 bases, there was a span of 20 bases. This CDR3 has 16 residues. CDR3 protein: CSATWGGVPAGNTIYF. The CDR3 region has the DNA TGCAGTGCTACTTGGGGTGGGGTTCCTGCCGGAAACACCATATATTTT.

V usage is TRBV7-9 and J usage is TRBJ2-3; possibly TRBD2 for D (6 bases). The CDR3 is made up of 14 amino acids. Trimming took off 7 bases at V and 6 bases at J, with 17 bases between the two ends. Germline-derived CDR1 and CDR2 are SEHNR and FQNEAQ (reference sequence). CDR3 sequence: CASNPGGVRDTQYF. CDR3 coding DNA: TGTGCCAGCAACCCGGGCGGGGTCCGGGATACGCAGTATTTT. Combining the CDR3 with reference TRBV7-9 and TRBJ2-3 gives the whole variable domain DTGVSQNPRHKITKRGQNVTFRCDPISEHNRLYWYRQTLGQGPEFLTYFQNEAQLEKSRLLSDRFSAERPKGSFSTLEIQRTEQGDSAMYLCASNPGGVRDTQYFGPGTRLTVL.

This clonotype was seen many times. This rearrangement joins TRBV11-2 to TRBJ1-6; a weak D match, TRBD1 (6 bases). CDR3 size: 14 residues. Germline V gene data show CDR1 as SGHAT and CDR2 as FQNNGV. V was cut by 5 bases and J by 8 bases, with 13 bases left in between. The CDR3 bases are TGTGCCAGCAGCCAGCACAGGGTAGATTCACCCCTCCACTTT. Translating gives CASSQHRVDSPLHF.